This T cell receptor beta chain was recovered during a study of T cells in tuberculosis. CDR1 MDHEN and CDR2 SYDVKM come from the germline V gene. This CDR3 is built from 17 residues. V was pared by 5 bases and J by 7 bases, with 11 bases of the junction left unmatched. TCR-alpha and TCR-beta chains were sequenced unpaired. Clones were read by immunoSEQ multiplex PCR, and TCRdb kept only the in-frame ones, dropping some. Among 50,000 or so clones listed, roughly 90% were seen once. Cells were sorted from thawed PBMC rested overnight and stained with GMM-loaded CD1B tetramer, viability dye and anti-CD3. CD1B tetramers were loaded with Rhodococcus equi-derived C32 glucose monomycolate. PBMC for tetramer sorting were first depleted of CD14-expressing monocytes.

This receptor was taken from an adult woman with latent tuberculosis. The chain combines TRBV28 with TRBJ2-1; the match to TRBD2 covers 13 bases. Material: CD1b-GMM tetramer-negative cells sorted from PBMCs. The CDR3 protein is CASSHQTGLAGVNEQFF. CDR3 sequence (DNA): TGTGCCAGCAGTCACCAAACCGGACTAGCGGGAGTTAATGAGCAGTTCTTC.